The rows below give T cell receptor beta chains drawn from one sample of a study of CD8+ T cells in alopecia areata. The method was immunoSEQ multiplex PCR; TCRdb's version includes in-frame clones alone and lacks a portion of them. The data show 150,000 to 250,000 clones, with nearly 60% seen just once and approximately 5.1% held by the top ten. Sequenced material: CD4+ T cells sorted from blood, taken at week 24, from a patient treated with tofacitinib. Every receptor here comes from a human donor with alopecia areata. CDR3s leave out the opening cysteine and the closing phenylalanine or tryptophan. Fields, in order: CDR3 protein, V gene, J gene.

ASSQTPPGEIRSYT	TRBV4-1	TRBJ1-2
AWSVSRLARLTDTQY	TRBV30	TRBJ2-3
SVEDPRTSGVYNEQF	TRBV29-1	TRBJ2-1
ASSQDLEKLF	TRBV4-3	TRBJ1-4
ASSLAPRGLSNYGYT	TRBV7-2	TRBJ1-2
ASSWGGLRDEQF	TRBV5-1	TRBJ2-1
ASSLNTGDNSPLH	TRBV7-3	TRBJ1-6
STYVVAGPRDTQY	TRBV29-1	TRBJ2-3
AWSRSATNEKLF	TRBV30	TRBJ1-4
AGRGLARGGQF	TRBV30	TRBJ2-1
ASSSSYRGRDDYT	TRBV5-1	TRBJ1-2
AWSASLEAF	TRBV30	TRBJ1-1
ASSVDRGFIQY	TRBV5-6	TRBJ2-4
ASSSNTGELF	TRBV7-3	TRBJ2-2
ASSLRDSGRGEQY	TRBV2	TRBJ2-7
SVVAGGHYQPQH	TRBV29-1	TRBJ1-5
ASSTGLDQETQY	TRBV5-1	TRBJ2-5
ASSYLGTASYEQY	TRBV6-5	TRBJ2-7
ACTGSGVETQY	TRBV30	TRBJ2-5
ASSQEWGTGNTIY	TRBV4-3	TRBJ1-3
ASSLGGPQETQY	TRBV7-2	TRBJ2-5
ASSLAASGAQETQY	TRBV5-1	TRBJ2-5
AWSGTGEETQY	TRBV30	TRBJ2-5
ASSREVGQPQH	TRBV6-6	TRBJ1-5
ASSQTGDYGYT	TRBV4-1	TRBJ1-2
ASSESSVYGYT	TRBV10-2	TRBJ1-2
ASTGTSEHNEQF	TRBV2	TRBJ2-1
ASSVTVNTEAF	TRBV25-1	TRBJ1-1
ASRDNAYEQY	TRBV27	TRBJ2-7
ATTRGQDYGYT	TRBV2	TRBJ1-2
ASSLVAGKETQY	TRBV19	TRBJ2-5
ASSDYQSRF	TRBV7-2	TRBJ2-1
ASSYRDLTHTDTQY	TRBV9	TRBJ2-3
ATSSPDFYGYT	TRBV15	TRBJ1-2
ASAPGGASETQY	TRBV2	TRBJ2-5
AISEPGQGNIQY	TRBV10-3	TRBJ2-4
ASSQERRQLNYGYT	TRBV14	TRBJ1-2
AWSDRGNGKLF	TRBV30	TRBJ1-4
ASSLYSGSTEAF	TRBV7-9	TRBJ1-1
ASSIPLNTEAF	TRBV19	TRBJ1-1
ASSFYGYT	TRBV19	TRBJ1-2
ASNAGTALRLKF	TRBV2	TRBJ2-1
SVGEGETQY	TRBV29-1	TRBJ2-5